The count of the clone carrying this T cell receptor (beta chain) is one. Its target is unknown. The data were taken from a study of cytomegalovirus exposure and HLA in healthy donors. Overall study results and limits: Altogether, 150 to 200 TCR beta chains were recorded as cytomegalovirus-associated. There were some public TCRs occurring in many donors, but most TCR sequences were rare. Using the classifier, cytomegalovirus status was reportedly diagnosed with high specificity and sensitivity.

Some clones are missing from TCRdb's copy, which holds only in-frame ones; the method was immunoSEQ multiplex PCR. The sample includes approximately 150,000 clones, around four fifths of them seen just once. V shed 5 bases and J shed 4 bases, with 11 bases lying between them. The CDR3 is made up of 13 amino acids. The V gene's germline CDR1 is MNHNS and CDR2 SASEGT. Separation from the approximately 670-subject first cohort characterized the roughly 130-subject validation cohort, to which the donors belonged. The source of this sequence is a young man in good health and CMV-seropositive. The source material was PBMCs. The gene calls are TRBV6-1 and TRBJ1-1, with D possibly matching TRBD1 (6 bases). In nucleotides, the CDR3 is TGTGCCAGCAGTCCAGGGGAGACCACTGAAGCTTTCTTT. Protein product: CASSPGETTEAFF.